This T cell receptor (beta chain) came from a study of T cell responses to AZD1222 COVID-19 vaccine. Looking at the study overall: Recipients boosted at about 4 weeks or about 12 weeks are pooled. Whole-study findings and limits: At baseline, just five to seven AZD1222 recipients tested seropositive. Clonal diversity was possibly underestimated, and white British individuals and females predominated among donors.

J gave up 6 bases and V 4 bases, and 13 bases lay outside the gene matches. Per the germline V gene, CDR1 is SGHTA and CDR2 is FQGNSA. The CDR3 length is 16 residues. On this clone itself: Its specificity is not known.

TCRdb's copy holds only in-frame clones and misses some; the assay was immunoSEQ multiplex PCR. The table has about 150,000 clones, roughly nine tenths seen once. This chain connects TRBV7-2 to TRBJ1-2; 8 nucleotides agree with TRBD1. This TCR was recovered from an adult in good health. Sequenced material: peripheral blood, taken on day 0 of AZD1222 vaccination. CDR3 coding DNA: TGTGCCAGCAGCTCACAGGGGGGGCTGAGCCAAGATGGCTACACCTTC. Protein sequence: CASSSQGGLSQDGYTF.